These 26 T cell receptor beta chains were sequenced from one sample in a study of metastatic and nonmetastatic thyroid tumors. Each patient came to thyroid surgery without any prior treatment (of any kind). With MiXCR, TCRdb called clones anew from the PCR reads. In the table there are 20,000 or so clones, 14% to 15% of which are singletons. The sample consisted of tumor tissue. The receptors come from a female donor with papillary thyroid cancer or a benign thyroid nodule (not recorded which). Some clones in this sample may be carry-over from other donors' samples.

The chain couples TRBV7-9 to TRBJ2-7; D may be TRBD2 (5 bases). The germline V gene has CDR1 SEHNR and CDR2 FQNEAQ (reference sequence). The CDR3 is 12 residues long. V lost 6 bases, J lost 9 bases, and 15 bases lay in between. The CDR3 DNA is TGTGCCAGCAGTCTGGACTCCCTCGGGCAGTACGTC. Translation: CASSLDSLGQYV.

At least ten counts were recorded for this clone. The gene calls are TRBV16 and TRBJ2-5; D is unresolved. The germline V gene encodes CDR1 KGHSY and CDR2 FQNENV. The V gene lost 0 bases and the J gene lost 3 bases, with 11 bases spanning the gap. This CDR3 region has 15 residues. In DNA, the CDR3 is TGTGCCAGCAGCCAATCCATGGGAAGTAAAGAGACCCAGTACTTC. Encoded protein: CASSQSMGSKETQYF.

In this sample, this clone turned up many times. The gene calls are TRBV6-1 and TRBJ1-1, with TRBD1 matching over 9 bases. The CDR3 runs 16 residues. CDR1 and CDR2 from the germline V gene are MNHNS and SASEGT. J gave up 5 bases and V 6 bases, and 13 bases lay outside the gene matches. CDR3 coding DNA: TGTGCCAGCAGGCCGCCTACTTGGACAGGGGTGACTGAAGCTTTCTTT. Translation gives CASRPPTWTGVTEAFF.

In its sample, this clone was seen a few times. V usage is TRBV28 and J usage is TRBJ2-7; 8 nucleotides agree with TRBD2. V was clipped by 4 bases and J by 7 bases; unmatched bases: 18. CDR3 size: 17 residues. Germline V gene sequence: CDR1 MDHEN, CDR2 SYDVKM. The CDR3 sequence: CASSSLPRGGSLYEQYF. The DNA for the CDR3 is TGTGCCAGCAGTTCCCTACCTCGGGGGGGATCCCTCTATGAGCAGTACTTC.

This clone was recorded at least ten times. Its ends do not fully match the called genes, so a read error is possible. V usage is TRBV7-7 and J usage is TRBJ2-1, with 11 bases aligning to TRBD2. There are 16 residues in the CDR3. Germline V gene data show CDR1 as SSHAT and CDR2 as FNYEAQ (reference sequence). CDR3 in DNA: TGTGCTAGCAGCCCCTTAGCGGGGGGGTCGAAGAATGAGCAGTTCTTC. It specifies CASSPLAGGSKNEQFF.

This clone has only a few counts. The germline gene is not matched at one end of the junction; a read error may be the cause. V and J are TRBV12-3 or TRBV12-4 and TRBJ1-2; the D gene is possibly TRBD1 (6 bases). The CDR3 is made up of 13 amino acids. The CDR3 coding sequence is TGTGCCAGCAGTTTAGTAGGGGGGGACCCCCCGTCCTTC. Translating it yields CASSLVGGDPPSF.

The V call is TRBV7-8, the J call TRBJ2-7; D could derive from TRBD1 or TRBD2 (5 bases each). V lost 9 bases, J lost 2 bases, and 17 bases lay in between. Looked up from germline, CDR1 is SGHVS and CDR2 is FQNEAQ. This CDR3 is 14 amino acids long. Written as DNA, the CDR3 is TGTGCCAGACGTTTTCGAGGGGTTCCCTACGAGCAGTACTTC. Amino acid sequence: CARRFRGVPYEQYF.

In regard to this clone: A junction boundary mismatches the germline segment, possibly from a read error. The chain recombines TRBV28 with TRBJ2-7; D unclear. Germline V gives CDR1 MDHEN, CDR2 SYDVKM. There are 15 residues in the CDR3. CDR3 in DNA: TGTGCCAGCAGTCCCCCGGACGGAAGACTCGTCGAGCATTACTTC. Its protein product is CASSPPDGRLVEHYF.

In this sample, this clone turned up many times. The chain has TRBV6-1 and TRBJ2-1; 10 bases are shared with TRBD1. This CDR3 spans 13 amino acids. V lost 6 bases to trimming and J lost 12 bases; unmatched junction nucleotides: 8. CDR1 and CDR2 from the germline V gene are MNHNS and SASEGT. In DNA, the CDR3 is TGTGCCAGCAGCCGGGACAGGGGTGATGGGCAGTTCTTC. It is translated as CASSRDRGDGQFF.

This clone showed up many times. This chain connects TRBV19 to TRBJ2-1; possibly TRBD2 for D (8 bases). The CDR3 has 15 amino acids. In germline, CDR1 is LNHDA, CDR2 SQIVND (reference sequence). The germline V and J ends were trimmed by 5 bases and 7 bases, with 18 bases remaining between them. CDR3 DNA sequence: TGTGCCAGTAGTCAGAGGACTAGCAGGGGGAATGAGCAGTTCTTC. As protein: CASSQRTSRGNEQFF.

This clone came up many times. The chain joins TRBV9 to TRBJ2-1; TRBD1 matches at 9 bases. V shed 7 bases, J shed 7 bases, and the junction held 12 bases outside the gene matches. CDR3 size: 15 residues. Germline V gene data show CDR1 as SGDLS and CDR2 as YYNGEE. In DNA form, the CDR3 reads TGTGCCAGCGGACCTACAGGGGGCGCGGCAAATGAGCAGTTCTTC. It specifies CASGPTGGAANEQFF.

CDR3 in DNA: TGTGCCACCGGGACAGGGACGTCCTACGAGCAGTACTTC. Translating gives CATGTGTSYEQYF. This chain joins TRBV19 and TRBJ2-7, with 9 bases identical to TRBD1. The CDR3 runs to 13 residues. In germline, CDR1 is LNHDA, CDR2 SQIVND (reference sequence). Unmatched junction bases numbered 5, after V lost 10 bases and J lost 1 base. The complete variable domain, with remaining parts taken from reference TRBV19 and TRBJ2-7, reads DGGITQSPKYLFRKEGQNVTLSCEQNLNHDAMYWYRQDPGQGLRLIYYSQIVNDFQKGDIAEGYSVSREKKESFPLTVTSAQKNPTAFYLCATGTGTSYEQYFGPGTRLTVT.

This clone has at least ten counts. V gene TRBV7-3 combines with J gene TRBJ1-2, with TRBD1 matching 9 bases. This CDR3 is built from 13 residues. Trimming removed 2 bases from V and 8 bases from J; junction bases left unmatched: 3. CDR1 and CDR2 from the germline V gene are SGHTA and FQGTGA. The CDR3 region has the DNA TGTGCCAGCAGCTTAGACAGGGGGGGCGGCTACACCTTC. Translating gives CASSLDRGGGYTF.

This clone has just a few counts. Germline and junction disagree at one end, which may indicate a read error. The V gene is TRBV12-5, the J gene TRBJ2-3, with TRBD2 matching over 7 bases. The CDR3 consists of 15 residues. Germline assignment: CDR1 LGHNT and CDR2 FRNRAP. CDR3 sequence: CASCLPSGLTDRQYF. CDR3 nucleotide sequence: TGTGCTAGTTGTTTACCTAGCGGCCTCACAGATAGGCAGTATTTT.

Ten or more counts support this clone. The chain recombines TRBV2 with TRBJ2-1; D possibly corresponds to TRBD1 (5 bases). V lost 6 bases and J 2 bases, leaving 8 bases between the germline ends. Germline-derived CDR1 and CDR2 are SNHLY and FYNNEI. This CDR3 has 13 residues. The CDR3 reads CASRRTPYNEQFF. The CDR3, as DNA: TGTGCCAGCAGACGGACACCCTACAATGAGCAGTTCTTC.

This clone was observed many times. The CDR3 DNA sequence: TGTGCCAGCAGTTTACGTCACAGGGACACTGAAGCTTTCTTT. Translation: CASSLRHRDTEAFF. V is TRBV12-3 or TRBV12-4 and J is TRBJ1-1; TRBD1 might be the D (6 bases). Trimming stripped 2 bases from V and 3 bases from J, with 10 bases between. The CDR3 has 14 amino acids.

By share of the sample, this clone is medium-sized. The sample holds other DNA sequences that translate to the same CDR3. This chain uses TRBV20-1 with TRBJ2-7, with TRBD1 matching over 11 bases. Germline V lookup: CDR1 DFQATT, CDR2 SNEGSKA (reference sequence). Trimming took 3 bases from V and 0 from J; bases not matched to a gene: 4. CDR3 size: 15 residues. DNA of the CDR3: TGCAGTGCTAGGGGGACAGGGGGATTCTCCTACGAGCAGTACTTC. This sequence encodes CSARGTGGFSYEQYF.

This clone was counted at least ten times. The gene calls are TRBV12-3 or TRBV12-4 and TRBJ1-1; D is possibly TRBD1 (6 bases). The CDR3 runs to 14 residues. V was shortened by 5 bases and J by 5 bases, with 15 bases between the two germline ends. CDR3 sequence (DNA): TGTGCCAGCAGTATGGACAGAACCAGGACTGAAGCTTTCTTT. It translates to CASSMDRTRTEAFF.

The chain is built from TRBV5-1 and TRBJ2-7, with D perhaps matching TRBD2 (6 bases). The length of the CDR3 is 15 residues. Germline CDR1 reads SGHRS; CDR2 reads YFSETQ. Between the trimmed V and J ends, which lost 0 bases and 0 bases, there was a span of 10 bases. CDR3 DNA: TGCGCCAGCAGCTTGGCCGGGGGAAGCTCCTACGAGCAGTACTTC. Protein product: CASSLAGGSSYEQYF. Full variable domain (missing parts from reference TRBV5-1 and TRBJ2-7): KAGVTQTPRYLIKTRGQQVTLSCSPISGHRSVSWYQQTPGQGLQFLFEYFSETQRNKGNFPGRFSGRQFSNSRSEMNVSTLELGDSALYLCASSLAGGSSYEQYFGPGTRLTVT.

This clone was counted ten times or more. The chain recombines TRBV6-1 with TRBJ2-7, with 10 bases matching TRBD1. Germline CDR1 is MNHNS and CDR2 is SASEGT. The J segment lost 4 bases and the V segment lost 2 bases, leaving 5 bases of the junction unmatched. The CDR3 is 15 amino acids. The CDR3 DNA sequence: TGTGCCAGCAGTGAACGGACAGGGGGGTTGTACGAGCAGTACTTC. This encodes CASSERTGGLYEQYF.

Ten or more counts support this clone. CDR3 sequence reads: CASSYSAHYEQYF. For the CDR3, the DNA is TGTGCCAGCAGTTACTCGGCGCACTACGAGCAGTACTTC. This sequence joins TRBV6-5 and TRBJ2-7; D gene ambiguous. This CDR3 comprises 13 residues. Trimming pared 0 bases from V and 3 bases from J, leaving 6 bases between. CDR1 is MNHEY and CDR2 is SVGAGI in the germline V gene.

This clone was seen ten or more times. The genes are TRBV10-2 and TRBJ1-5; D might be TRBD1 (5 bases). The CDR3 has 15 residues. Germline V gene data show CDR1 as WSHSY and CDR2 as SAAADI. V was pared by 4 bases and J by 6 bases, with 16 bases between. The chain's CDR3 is CASSVVSPGSQPQHF. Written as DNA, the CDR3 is TGCGCCAGCAGTGTGGTTTCCCCAGGGAGTCAGCCCCAGCATTTT.

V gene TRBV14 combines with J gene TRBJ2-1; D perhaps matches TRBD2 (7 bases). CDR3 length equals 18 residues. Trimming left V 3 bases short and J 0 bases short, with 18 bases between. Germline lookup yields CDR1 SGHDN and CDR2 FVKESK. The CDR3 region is CASSQGGLNFDSYNEQFF. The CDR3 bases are TGTGCCAGCAGCCAGGGGGGGCTTAACTTCGACTCCTACAATGAGCAGTTCTTC.

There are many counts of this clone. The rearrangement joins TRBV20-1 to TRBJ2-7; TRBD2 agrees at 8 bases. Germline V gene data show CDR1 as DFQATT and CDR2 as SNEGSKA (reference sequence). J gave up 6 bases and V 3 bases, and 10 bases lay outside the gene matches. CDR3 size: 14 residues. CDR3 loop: CSARAPGLVAEQYF. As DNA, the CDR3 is TGCAGTGCTAGGGCCCCGGGACTAGTAGCCGAGCAGTACTTC.

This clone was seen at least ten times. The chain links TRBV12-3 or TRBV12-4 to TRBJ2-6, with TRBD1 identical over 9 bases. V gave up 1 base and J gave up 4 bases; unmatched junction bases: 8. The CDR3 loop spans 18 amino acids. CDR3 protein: CASSLGTGASRGANVLTF. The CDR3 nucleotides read TGTGCCAGCAGTTTAGGGACAGGGGCGTCGAGAGGGGCCAACGTCCTGACTTTC.

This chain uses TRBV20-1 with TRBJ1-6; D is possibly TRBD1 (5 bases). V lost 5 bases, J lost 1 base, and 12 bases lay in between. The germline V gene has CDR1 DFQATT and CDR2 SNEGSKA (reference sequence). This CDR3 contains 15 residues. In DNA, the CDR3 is TGCAGTGCTCGCCGGGGGGGATCCTATAATTCACCCCTCCACTTT. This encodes CSARRGGSYNSPLHF.